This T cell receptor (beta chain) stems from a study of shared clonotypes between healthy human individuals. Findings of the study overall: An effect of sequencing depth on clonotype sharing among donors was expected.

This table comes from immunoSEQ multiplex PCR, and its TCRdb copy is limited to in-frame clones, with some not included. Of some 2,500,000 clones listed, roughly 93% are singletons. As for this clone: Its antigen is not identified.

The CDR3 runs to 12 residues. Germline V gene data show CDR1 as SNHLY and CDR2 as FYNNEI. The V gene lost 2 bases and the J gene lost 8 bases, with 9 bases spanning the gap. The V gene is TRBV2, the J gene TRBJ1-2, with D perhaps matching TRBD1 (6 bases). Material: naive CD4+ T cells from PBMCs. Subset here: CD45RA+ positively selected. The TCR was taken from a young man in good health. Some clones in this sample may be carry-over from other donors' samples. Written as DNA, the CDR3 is TGTGCCAGCAGTGAATATGGGGGCGGCTACACCTTC. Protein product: CASSEYGGGYTF.